This T cell receptor (beta chain) is from a study of T cells in Graves' hyperthyroidism and ophthalmopathy. Broader study findings: Researchers report that a 13 V-J model separated ophthalmopathy from stable hyperthyroidism.

Aged 18 to 65, the patients had hyperthyroidism that was newly diagnosed and had lasted under 2 months. Patients showing uncontrolled infection, other autoimmune disease, pregnancy or lactation were ineligible. This clonotype has ten or more counts. Antigen unknown. The CDR3 extends over 17 amino acids. With V trimmed by 0 bases and J by 3 bases, 11 bases remained unmatched. Looked up from germline, CDR1 is DFQATT and CDR2 is SNEGSKA (reference sequence). The source material, RNA transcripts, was used to amplify TCR beta CDR3 regions. HTBI primers drove first-round RT-PCR of the TCR CDR3. TCRdb re-called the multiplex PCR reads through MiXCR, storing one row per CDR3 protein. The sample consists of approximately 360,000 distinct CDR3 sequences, 15% to 19% of them appearing once.

This chain uses TRBV20-1 with TRBJ1-2, with 9 positions matching TRBD1. Sample: blood. The clonotype was recovered from a young woman with Graves' hyperthyroidism that later progressed to Graves' ophthalmopathy. CDR3 loop: CSARDQGGDRVDYGYTF. The CDR3 bases are TGCAGTGCTAGAGATCAGGGAGGGGACAGGGTGGACTATGGCTACACCTTC.